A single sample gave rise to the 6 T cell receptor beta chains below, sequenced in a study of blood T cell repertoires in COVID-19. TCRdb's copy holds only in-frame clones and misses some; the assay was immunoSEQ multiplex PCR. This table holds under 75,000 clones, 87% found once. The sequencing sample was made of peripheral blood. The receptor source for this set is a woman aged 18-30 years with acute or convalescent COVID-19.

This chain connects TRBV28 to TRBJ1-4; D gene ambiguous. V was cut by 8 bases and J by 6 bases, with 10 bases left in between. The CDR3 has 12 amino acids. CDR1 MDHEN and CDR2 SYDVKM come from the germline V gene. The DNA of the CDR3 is TGTGCCAGCGGGAGCGGGGATGAAAAACTGTTTTTT. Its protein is CASGSGDEKLFF.

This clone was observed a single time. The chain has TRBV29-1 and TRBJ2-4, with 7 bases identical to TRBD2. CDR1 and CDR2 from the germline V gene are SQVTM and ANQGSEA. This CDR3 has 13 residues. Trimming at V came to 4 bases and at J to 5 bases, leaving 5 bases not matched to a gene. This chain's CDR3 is CSVVVGGENIQYF. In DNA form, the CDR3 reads TGCAGCGTTGTCGTTGGGGGGGAAAACATTCAGTACTTC.

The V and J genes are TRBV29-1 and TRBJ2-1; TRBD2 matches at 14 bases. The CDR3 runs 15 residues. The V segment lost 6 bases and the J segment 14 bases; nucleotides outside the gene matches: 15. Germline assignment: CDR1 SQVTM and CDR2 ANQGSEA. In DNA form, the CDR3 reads TGCAGCGTAGCCAATGCCGGGGGACTAGCGGGAGAGGAGTTCTTC. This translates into CSVANAGGLAGEEFF.

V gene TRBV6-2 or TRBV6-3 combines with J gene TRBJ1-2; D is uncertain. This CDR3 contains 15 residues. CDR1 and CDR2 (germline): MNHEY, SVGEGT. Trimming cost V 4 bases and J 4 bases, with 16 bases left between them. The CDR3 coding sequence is TGTGCCAGCAGTTCCCCGGGTCGTCCGGGCTATGGCTACACCTTC. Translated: CASSSPGRPGYGYTF.

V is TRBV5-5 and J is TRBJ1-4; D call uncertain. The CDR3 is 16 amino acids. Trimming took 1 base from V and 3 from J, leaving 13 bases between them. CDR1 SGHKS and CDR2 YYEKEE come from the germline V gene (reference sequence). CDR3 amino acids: CASSLRHVGANEKLFF. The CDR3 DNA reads TGTGCCAGCAGCTTGCGACACGTGGGCGCTAATGAAAAACTGTTTTTT.

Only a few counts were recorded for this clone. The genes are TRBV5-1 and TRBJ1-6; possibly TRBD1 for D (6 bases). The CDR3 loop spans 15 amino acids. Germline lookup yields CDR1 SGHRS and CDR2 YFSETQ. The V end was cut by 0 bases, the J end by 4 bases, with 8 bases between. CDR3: CASSLGGQYNSPLHF. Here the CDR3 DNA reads TGCGCCAGCAGCTTGGGCGGACAGTATAATTCACCCCTCCACTTT.